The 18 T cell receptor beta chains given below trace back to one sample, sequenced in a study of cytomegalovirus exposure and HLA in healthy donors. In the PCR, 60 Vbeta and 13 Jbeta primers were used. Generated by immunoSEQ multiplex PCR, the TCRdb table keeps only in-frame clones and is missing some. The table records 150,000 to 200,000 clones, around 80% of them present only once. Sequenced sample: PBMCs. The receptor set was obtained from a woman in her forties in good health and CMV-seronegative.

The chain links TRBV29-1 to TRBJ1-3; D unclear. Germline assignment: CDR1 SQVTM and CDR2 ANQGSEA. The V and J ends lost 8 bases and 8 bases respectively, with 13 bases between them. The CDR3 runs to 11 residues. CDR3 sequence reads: CSPPFYYTIYF. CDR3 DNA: TGCAGCCCTCCTTTCTATTACACCATATATTTT.

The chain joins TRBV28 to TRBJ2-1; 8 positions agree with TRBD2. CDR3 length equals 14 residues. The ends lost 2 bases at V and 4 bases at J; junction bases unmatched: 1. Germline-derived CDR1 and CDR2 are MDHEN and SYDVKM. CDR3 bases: TGTGCCAGCAGTTTAACTAGCGGATACAATGAGCAGTTCTTC. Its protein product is CASSLTSGYNEQFF.

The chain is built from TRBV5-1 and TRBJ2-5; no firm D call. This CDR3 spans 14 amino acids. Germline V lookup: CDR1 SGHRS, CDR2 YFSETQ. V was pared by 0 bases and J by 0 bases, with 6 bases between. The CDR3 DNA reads TGCGCCAGCAGCTTGGTCACAGACCAAGAGACCCAGTACTTC. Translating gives CASSLVTDQETQYF.

As DNA, the CDR3 is TGTGCCAGCCTAAGGGGGCGCGGTTTTGGTCAGCCCCAGCATTTT. Translated: CASLRGRGFGQPQHF. This sequence joins TRBV28 and TRBJ1-5; 7 bases map to TRBD1. In germline, CDR1 is MDHEN, CDR2 SYDVKM. The CDR3 covers 15 residues. The ends lost 8 bases at V and 6 bases at J; junction bases unmatched: 13.

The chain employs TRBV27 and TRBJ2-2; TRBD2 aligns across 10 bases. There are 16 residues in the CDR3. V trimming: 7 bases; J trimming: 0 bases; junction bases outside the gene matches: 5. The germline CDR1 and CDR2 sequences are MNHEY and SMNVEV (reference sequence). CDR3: CASTYSGRTNTGELFF. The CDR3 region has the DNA TGTGCCAGCACCTATAGCGGGAGGACGAACACCGGGGAGCTGTTTTTT.

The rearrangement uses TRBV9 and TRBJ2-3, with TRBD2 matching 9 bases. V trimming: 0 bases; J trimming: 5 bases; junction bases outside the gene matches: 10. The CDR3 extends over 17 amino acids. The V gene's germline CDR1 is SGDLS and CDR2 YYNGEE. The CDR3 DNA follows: TGTGCCAGCAGCGTAGGAGCCCCAAGCGGGAGGAGAGATACGCAGTATTTT. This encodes CASSVGAPSGRRDTQYF.

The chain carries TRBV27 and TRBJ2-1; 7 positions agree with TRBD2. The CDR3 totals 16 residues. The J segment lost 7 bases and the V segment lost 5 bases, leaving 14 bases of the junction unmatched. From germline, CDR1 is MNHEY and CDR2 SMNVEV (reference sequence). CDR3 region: CASSPPAGARGNEQFF. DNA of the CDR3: TGTGCCAGCAGTCCCCCGGCGGGAGCGCGAGGAAATGAGCAGTTCTTC.

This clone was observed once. Here the CDR3 reads CASSQEKATGTSVHEQFF. Written as DNA, the CDR3 is TGCGCCAGCAGCCAAGAGAAAGCTACCGGGACTAGTGTCCATGAGCAGTTCTTC. The chain links TRBV4-1 to TRBJ2-1; 8 nucleotides align to TRBD2. The CDR3 has 18 amino acids. Germline-derived CDR1 and CDR2 are MGHRA and YSYEKL. With 0 bases clipped from V and 8 bases from J, the junction kept 15 bases outside the gene matches.

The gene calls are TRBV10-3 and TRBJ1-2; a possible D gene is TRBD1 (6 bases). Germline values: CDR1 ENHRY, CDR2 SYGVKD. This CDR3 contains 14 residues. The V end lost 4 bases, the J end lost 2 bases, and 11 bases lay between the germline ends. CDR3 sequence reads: CAISVSTGNYGYTF. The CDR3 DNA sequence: TGTGCCATCAGTGTGTCGACAGGAAACTATGGCTACACCTTC.

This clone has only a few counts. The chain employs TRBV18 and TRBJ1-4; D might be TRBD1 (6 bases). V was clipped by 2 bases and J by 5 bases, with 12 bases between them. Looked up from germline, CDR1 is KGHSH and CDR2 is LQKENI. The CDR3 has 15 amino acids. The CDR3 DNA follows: TGTGCCAGCTCACCAACACAGGGTGGGAATGAAAAACTGTTTTTT. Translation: CASSPTQGGNEKLFF.

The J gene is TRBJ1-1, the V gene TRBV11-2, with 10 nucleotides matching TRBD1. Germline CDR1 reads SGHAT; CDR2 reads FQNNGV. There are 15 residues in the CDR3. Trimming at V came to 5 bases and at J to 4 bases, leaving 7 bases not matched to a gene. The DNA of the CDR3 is TGTGCCAGCAGCCATAGGACAGGGGGGAGCACTGAAGCTTTCTTT. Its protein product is CASSHRTGGSTEAFF.

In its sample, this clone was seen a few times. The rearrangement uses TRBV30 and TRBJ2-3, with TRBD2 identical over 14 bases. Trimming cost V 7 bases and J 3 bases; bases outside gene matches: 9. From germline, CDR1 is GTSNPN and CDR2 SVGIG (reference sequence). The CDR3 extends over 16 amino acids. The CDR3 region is CASSGLAGVATDTQYF. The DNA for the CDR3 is TGTGCCTCCTCGGGACTAGCGGGAGTAGCAACAGATACGCAGTATTTT.

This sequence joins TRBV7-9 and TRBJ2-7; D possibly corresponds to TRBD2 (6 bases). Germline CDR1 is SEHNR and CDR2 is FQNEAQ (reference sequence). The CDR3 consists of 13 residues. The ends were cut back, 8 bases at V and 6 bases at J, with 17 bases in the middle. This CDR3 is CASRQGGYGEQYF. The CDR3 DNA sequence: TGTGCCAGCCGTCAGGGAGGATATGGCGAGCAGTACTTC.

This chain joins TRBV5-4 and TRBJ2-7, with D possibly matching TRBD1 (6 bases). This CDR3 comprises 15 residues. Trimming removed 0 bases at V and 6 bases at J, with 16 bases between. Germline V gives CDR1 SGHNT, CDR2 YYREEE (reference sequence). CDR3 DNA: TGTGCCAGCAGCTTGGGGGGCTCCATCAGGGGCGAGCAGTACTTC. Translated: CASSLGGSIRGEQYF. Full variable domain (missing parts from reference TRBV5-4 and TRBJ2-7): ETGVTQSPTHLIKTRGQQVTLRCSSQSGHNTVSWYQQALGQGPQFIFQYYREEENGRGNFPPRFSGLQFPNYSSELNVNALELDDSALYLCASSLGGSIRGEQYFGPGTRLTVT.

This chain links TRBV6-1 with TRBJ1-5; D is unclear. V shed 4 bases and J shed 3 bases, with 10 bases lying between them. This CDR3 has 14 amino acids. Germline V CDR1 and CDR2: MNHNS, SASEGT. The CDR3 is CASSGGSFNQPQHF. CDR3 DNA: TGTGCCAGCAGTGGAGGGTCCTTCAATCAGCCCCAGCATTTT.

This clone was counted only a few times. The CDR3 DNA reads TGTGCCAGTAGTATAGATGGCACAGTGAACACTGAAGCTTTCTTT. It translates to CASSIDGTVNTEAFF. This sequence joins TRBV19 and TRBJ1-1; no definite D call. Germline V gives CDR1 LNHDA, CDR2 SQIVND (reference sequence). V lost 0 bases to trimming and J lost 0 bases, with 8 bases between them. This CDR3 is 15 amino acids long.

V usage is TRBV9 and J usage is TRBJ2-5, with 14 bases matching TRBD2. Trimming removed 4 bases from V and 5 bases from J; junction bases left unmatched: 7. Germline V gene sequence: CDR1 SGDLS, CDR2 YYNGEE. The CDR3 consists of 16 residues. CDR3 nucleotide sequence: TGTGCCAGCAGCACCCGACTAGCGGGAGGGGCTGAGACCCAGTACTTC. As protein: CASSTRLAGGAETQYF. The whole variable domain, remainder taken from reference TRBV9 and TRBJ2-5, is DSGVTQTPKHLITATGQRVTLRCSPRSGDLSVYWYQQSLDQGLQFLIQYYNGEERAKGNILERFSAQQFPDLHSELNLSSLELGDSALYFCASSTRLAGGAETQYFGPGTRLLVL.

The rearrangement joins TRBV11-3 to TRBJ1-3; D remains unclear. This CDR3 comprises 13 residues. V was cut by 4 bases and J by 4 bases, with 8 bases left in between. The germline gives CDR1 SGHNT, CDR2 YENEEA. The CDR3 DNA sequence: TGTGCCAGCAGCTCTAACTTGGGAAACACCATATATTTT. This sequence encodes CASSSNLGNTIYF.